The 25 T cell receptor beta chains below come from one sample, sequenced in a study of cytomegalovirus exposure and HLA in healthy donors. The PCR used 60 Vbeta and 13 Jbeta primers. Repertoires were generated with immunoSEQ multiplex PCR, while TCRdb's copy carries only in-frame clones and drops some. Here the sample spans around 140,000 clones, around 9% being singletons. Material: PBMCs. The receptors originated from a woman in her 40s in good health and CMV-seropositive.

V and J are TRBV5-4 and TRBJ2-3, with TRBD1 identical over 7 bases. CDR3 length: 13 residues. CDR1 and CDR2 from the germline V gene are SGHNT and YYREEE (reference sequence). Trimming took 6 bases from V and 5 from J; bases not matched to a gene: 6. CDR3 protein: CASTERGRDTQYF. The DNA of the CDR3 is TGTGCCAGCACCGAGAGGGGGCGAGATACGCAGTATTTT.

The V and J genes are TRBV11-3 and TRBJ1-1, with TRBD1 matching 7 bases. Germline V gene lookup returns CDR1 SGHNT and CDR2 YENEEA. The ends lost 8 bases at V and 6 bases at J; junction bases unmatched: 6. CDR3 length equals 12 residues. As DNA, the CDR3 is TGTGCCAGCGACAGGGATGGCGCTGAAGCTTTCTTT. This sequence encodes CASDRDGAEAFF.

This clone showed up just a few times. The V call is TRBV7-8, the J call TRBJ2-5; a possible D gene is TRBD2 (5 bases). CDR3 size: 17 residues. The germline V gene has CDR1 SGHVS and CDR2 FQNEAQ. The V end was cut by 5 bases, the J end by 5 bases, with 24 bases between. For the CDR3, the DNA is TGTGCCAGCAGCCCCTCCGGTGCGGGCCGGTTTGGGGAGACCCAGTACTTC. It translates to CASSPSGAGRFGETQYF.

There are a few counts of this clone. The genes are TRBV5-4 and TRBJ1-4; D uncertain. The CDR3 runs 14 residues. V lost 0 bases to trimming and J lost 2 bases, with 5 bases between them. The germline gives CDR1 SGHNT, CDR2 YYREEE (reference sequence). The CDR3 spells CASSLGGTNEKLFF. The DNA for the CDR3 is TGTGCCAGCAGCTTGGGAGGCACTAATGAAAAACTGTTTTTT.

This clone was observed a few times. CDR3 DNA sequence: TGTGCCAGCAGCCCGGACTCCGGGGGCTATGGCTACACCTTC. It codes for CASSPDSGGYGYTF. This sequence joins TRBV7-2 and TRBJ1-2, with D possibly being TRBD1 (5 bases). The germline V and J ends were trimmed by 5 bases and 4 bases, with 14 bases remaining between them. This CDR3 has 14 amino acids. Germline CDR1 SGHTA, CDR2 FQGNSA. Variable domain in full (rest from reference TRBV7-2 and TRBJ1-2): GAGVSQSPSNKVTEKGKDVELRCDPISGHTALYWYRQSLGQGLEFLIYFQGNSAPDKSGLPSDRFSAERTGGSVSTLTIQRTQQEDSAVYLCASSPDSGGYGYTFGSGTRLTVV.

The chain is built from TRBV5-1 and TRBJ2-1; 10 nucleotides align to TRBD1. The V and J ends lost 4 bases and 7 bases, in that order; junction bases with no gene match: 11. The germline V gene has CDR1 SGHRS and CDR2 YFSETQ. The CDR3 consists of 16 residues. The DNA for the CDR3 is TGCGCCAGCAGCGGGTACGACAGGGGGCGCGATAATGAGCAGTTCTTC. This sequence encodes CASSGYDRGRDNEQFF.

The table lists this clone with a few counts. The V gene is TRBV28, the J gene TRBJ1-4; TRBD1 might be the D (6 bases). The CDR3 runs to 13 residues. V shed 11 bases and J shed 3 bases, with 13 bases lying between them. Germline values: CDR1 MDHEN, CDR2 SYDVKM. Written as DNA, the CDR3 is TGTGCCGGACGGGGGGCTTCTAATGAAAAACTGTTTTTT. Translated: CAGRGASNEKLFF.

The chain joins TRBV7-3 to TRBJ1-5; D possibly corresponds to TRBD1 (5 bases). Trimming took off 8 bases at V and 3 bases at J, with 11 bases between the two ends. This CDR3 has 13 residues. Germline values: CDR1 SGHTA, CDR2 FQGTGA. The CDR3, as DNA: TGTGCCAGCGGCGCGGGGCCCAATCAGCCCCAGCATTTT. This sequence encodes CASGAGPNQPQHF.

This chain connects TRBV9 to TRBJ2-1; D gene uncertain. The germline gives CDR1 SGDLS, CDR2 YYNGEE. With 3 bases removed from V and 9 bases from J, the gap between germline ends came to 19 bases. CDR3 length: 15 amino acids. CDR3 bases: TGTGCCAGCAGCGAGCGACCAGACTCAGCCTTTGAGCAGTTCTTC. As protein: CASSERPDSAFEQFF. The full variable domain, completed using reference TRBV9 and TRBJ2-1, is DSGVTQTPKHLITATGQRVTLRCSPRSGDLSVYWYQQSLDQGLQFLIQYYNGEERAKGNILERFSAQQFPDLHSELNLSSLELGDSALYFCASSERPDSAFEQFFGPGTRLTVL.

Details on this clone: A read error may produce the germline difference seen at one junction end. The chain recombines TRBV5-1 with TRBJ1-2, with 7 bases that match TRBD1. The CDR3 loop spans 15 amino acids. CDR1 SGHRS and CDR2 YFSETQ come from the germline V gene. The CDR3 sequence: CASSAQGSLNDGYTF. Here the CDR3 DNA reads TGCGCCAGCAGCGCACAGGGGAGCCTTAACGATGGCTACACCTTC.

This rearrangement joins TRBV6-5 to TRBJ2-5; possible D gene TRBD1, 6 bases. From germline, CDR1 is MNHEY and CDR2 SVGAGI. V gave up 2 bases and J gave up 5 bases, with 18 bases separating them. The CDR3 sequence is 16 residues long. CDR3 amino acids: CASSYGGQDNGETQYF. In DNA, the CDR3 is TGTGCCAGCAGTTACGGGGGCCAAGATAATGGGGAGACCCAGTACTTC.

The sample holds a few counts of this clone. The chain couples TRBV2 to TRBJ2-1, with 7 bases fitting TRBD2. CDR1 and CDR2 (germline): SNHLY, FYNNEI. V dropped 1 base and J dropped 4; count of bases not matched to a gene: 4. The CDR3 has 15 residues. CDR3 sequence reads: CASSEGGGGYNEQFF. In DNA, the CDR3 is TGTGCCAGCAGTGAAGGAGGCGGGGGATACAATGAGCAGTTCTTC.

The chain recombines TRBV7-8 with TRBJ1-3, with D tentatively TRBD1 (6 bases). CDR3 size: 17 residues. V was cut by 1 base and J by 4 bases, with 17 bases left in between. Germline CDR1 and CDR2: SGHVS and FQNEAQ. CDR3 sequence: CASSLVFTGLSGNTIYF. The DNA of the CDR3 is TGTGCCAGCAGCTTAGTCTTTACAGGGCTATCCGGAAACACCATATATTTT. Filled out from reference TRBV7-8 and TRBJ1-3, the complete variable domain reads GAGVSQSPRYKVAKRGQDVALRCDPISGHVSLFWYQQALGQGPEFLTYFQNEAQLDKSGLPSDRFFAERPEGSVSTLKIQRTQQEDSAVYLCASSLVFTGLSGNTIYFGEGSWLTVV.

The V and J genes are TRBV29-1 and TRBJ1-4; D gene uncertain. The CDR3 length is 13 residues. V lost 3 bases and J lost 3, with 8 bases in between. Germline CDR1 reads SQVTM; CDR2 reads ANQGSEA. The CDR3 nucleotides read TGCAGCGTTGAGGAGCCCTCTAATGAAAAACTGTTTTTT. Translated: CSVEEPSNEKLFF.

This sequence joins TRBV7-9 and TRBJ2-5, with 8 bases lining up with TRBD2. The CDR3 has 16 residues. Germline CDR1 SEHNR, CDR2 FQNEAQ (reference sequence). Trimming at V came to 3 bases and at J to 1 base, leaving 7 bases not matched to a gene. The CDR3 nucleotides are TGTGCCAGCAGCTTGAGGCGGGGGGTCGGCCAAGAGACCCAGTACTTC. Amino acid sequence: CASSLRRGVGQETQYF. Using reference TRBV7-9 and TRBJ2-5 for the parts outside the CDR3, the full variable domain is DTGVSQNPRHKITKRGQNVTFRCDPISEHNRLYWYRQTLGQGPEFLTYFQNEAQLEKSRLLSDRFSAERPKGSFSTLEIQRTEQGDSAMYLCASSLRRGVGQETQYFGPGTRLLVL.

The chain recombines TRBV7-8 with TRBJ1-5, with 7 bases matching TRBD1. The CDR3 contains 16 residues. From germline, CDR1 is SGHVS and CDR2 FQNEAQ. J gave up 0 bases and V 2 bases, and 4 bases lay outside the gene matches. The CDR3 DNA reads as TGTGCCAGCAGCTTAATGGCAGGGGGTAGCAATCAGCCCCAGCATTTT. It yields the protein CASSLMAGGSNQPQHF. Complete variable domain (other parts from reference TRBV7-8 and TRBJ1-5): GAGVSQSPRYKVAKRGQDVALRCDPISGHVSLFWYQQALGQGPEFLTYFQNEAQLDKSGLPSDRFFAERPEGSVSTLKIQRTQQEDSAVYLCASSLMAGGSNQPQHFGDGTRLSIL.

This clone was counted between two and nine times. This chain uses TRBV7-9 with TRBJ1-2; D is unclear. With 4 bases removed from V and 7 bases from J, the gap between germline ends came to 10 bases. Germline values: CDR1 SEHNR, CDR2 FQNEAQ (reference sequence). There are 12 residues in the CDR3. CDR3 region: CASSSQSFGYTF. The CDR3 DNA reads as TGTGCCAGCAGCTCACAATCTTTTGGCTACACCTTC.

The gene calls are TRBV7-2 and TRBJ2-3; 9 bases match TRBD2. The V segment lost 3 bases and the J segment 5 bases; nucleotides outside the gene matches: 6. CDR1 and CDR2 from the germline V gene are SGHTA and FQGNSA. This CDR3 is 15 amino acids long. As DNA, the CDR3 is TGTGCCAGCAGCTTTGCGGGGGGGCAGGGAGATACGCAGTATTTT. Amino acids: CASSFAGGQGDTQYF.

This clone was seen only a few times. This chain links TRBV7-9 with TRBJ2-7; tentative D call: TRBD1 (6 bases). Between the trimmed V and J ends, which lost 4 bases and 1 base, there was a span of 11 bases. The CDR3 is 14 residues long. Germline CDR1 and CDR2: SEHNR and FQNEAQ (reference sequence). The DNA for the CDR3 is TGTGCCAGCAGCTCCATAACAGGGTCCTACGAGCAGTACTTC. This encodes CASSSITGSYEQYF.

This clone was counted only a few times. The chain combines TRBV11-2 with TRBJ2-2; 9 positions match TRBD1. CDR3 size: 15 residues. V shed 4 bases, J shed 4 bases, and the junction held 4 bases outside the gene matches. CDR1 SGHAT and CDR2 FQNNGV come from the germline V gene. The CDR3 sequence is CASSSGTGLTGELFF. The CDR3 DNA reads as TGTGCCAGCAGCTCCGGGACAGGGCTCACCGGGGAGCTGTTTTTT.

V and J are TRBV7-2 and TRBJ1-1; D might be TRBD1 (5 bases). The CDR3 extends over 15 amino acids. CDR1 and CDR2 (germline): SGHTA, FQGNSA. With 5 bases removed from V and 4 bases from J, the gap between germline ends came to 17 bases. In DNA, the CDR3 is TGTGCCAGCAGCACCAACCAGGCAGGGTTCACTGAAGCTTTCTTT. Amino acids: CASSTNQAGFTEAFF.

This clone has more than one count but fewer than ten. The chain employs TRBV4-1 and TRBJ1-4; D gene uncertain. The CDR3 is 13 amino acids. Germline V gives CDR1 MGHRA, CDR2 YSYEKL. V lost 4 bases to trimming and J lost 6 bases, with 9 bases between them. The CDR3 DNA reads TGCGCCAGCAGCCTAGCCTTGGATGAAAAACTGTTTTTT. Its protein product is CASSLALDEKLFF.

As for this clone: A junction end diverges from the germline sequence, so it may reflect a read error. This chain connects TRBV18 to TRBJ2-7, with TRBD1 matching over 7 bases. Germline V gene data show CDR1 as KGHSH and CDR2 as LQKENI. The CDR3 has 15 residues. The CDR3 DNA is TGTGCCAGCTCATCACCGACAGGGACAAGCAACGAGCAGTACTTC. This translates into CASSSPTGTSNEQYF. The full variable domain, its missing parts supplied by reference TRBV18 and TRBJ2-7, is NAGVMQNPRHLVRRRGQEARLRCSPMKGHSHVYWYRQLPEEGLKFMVYLQKENIIDESGMPKERFSAEFPKEGPSILRIQQVVRGDSAAYFCASSSPTGTSNEQYFGPGTRLTVT.

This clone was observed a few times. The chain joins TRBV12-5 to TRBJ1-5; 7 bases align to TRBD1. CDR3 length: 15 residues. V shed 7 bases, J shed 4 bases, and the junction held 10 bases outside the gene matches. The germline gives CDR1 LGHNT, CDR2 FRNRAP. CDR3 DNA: TGTGCTAGTGAAGAGGGGGCAGGGGTTAATCAGCCCCAGCATTTT. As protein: CASEEGAGVNQPQHF.

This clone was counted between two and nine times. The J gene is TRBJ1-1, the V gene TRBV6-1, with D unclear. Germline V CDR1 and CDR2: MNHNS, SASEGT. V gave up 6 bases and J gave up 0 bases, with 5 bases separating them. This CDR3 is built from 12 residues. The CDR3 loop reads CASRLMNTEAFF. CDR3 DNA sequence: TGTGCCAGCAGACTCATGAACACTGAAGCTTTCTTT.